The 12 T cell receptor beta chains reported below all come from one sample, sequenced in a study of human T cells and chemical hapten exposure. Each CDR3 protein gets one entry after TCRdb re-called the 5' RACE reads with MiXCR. Of about 110,000 distinct CDR3 sequences in the sample, roughly a fifth were seen once. The starting material, unfractionated whole blood, was used for total RNA extraction. The receptors originated from a human donor in good health.

The chain links TRBV9 to TRBJ2-1; TRBD2 matches at 7 bases. V shed 3 bases and J 5 bases; nucleotides not matched to a gene: 20. The CDR3 extends over 19 amino acids. In germline, CDR1 is SGDLS, CDR2 YYNGEE. CDR3 in DNA: TGTGCCAGCAGCGCCGCCGTCACTACCGGACTAGGAGGCCACAATGAGCAGTTCTTC. The encoded protein is CASSAAVTTGLGGHNEQFF.

This rearrangement joins TRBV3-1 to TRBJ2-5, with TRBD2 matching over 12 bases. V lost 0 bases, J lost 7 bases, and 12 bases stayed unmatched. There are 18 residues in the CDR3. Germline lookup yields CDR1 LGHDT and CDR2 YNNKEL (reference sequence). The CDR3 DNA follows: TGTGCCAGCAGCCAAGATAAGCTGACTAGCGGGAGACGGGGGACCCAGTACTTC. This sequence encodes CASSQDKLTSGRRGTQYF.

The V and J genes are TRBV12-3 or TRBV12-4 and TRBJ2-7; no reliable D call. V shed 8 bases and J shed 0 bases, with 8 bases lying between them. The CDR3 is 12 amino acids. The CDR3 reads CASAPGSYEQYF. Here the CDR3 DNA reads TGTGCCAGCGCACCAGGCTCCTACGAGCAGTACTTC.

This clonotype has more than one count but fewer than ten. The chain has TRBV30 and TRBJ1-2; weak D call: TRBD1 (5 bases). Trimming removed 4 bases at V and 2 bases at J, with 20 bases between. CDR1 GTSNPN and CDR2 SVGIG come from the germline V gene (reference sequence). The CDR3 consists of 16 residues. The CDR3 bases are TGTGCCTGGAATCCGGGGGGATCCAGGAGGAACTATGGCTACACCTTC. Amino acid sequence: CAWNPGGSRRNYGYTF.

V and J are TRBV4-1 and TRBJ2-5; D may match TRBD1 or TRBD2 (5 bases each). With 5 bases removed from V and 1 base from J, the gap between germline ends came to 14 bases. The length of the CDR3 is 15 residues. Germline CDR1 MGHRA, CDR2 YSYEKL. As DNA, the CDR3 is TGCGCCAGCAGCTCAACCCGGGACCCCCAAGAGACCCAGTACTTC. It translates to CASSSTRDPQETQYF.

In its sample, this clonotype was seen a few times. CDR3: CSVAVGRPSGANVLTF. As DNA, the CDR3 is TGCAGCGTGGCGGTCGGCAGGCCCTCTGGGGCCAACGTCCTGACTTTC. This chain uses TRBV29-1 with TRBJ2-6, with D hard to call. The CDR3 length is 16 residues. V lost 6 bases and J lost 0, with 15 bases in between. Germline values: CDR1 SQVTM, CDR2 ANQGSEA.

This clonotype occurred a few times. The CDR3 coding sequence is TGTGCCAGCAATACGGACTTCGGCACCGGGGAGCTGTTTTTT. It yields the protein CASNTDFGTGELFF. The chain has TRBV2 and TRBJ2-2; TRBD2 might be the D (5 bases). The CDR3 sequence is 14 residues long. Germline CDR1 is SNHLY and CDR2 is FYNNEI. V lost 7 bases to trimming and J lost 4 bases, with 13 bases between them.

This clonotype was observed a few times. This chain connects TRBV28 to TRBJ2-1; D is possibly TRBD1 (5 bases). Germline V gene sequence: CDR1 MDHEN, CDR2 SYDVKM. V was cut by 7 bases and J by 8 bases, with 18 bases left in between. This CDR3 region has 14 residues. In DNA form, the CDR3 reads TGTGCCAGCACTCTATCCAGGGTACGCTATGAGCAGTTCTTC. Translated: CASTLSRVRYEQFF.

This clonotype was seen only a few times. This chain connects TRBV6-5 to TRBJ2-7, with D hard to call. Germline CDR1 MNHEY, CDR2 SVGAGI. The CDR3 length is 14 residues. Trimming shortened V by 6 bases and J by 0 bases, and 12 bases separated the two germline ends. CDR3 amino acids: CASRSTAFSYEQYF. CDR3 DNA sequence: TGTGCCAGCAGGAGCACGGCCTTCTCCTACGAGCAGTACTTC.

This chain links TRBV11-2 with TRBJ2-1; TRBD2 aligns across 10 bases. This CDR3 is 15 amino acids long. Looked up from germline, CDR1 is SGHAT and CDR2 is FQNNGV. Trimming at V came to 3 bases and at J to 5 bases, leaving 4 bases not matched to a gene. The CDR3 DNA follows: TGTGCCAGCAGCTTGAAAGCGGGAGGGAACAATGAGCAGTTCTTC. This encodes CASSLKAGGNNEQFF.

The chain carries TRBV5-1 and TRBJ1-1; D is unresolved. Germline V gives CDR1 SGHRS, CDR2 YFSETQ. This CDR3 has 14 residues. V lost 0 bases, J lost 7 bases, and 13 bases lay in between. CDR3 DNA: TGCGCCAGCAGCTTGGCCGGAGGGCTTGGTGAAGCTTTCTTT. It specifies CASSLAGGLGEAFF.

The chain carries TRBV27 and TRBJ2-3; D is perhaps TRBD2 (5 bases). The CDR3 is 14 amino acids. CDR1 and CDR2 from the germline V gene are MNHEY and SMNVEV (reference sequence). Trimming removed 5 bases from V and 2 bases from J, with 11 bases in between. The DNA for the CDR3 is TGTGCCAGCAGTGTAGGGAGCTACACAGATACGCAGTATTTT. It is translated as CASSVGSYTDTQYF.